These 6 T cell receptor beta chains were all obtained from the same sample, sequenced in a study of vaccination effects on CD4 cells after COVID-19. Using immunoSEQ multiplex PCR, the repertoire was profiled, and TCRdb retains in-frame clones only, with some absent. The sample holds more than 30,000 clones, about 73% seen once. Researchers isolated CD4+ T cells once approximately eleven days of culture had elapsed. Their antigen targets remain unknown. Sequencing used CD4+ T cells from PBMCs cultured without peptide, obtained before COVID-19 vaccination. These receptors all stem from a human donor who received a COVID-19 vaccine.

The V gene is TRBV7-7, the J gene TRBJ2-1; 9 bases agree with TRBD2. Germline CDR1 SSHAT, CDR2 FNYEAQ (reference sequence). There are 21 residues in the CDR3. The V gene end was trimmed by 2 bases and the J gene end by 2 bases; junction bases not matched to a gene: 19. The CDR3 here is CASSLRWGTSGSTSAYNEQFF. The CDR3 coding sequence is TGTGCCAGCAGCTTACGGTGGGGAACTAGCGGGTCCACTTCCGCCTACAATGAGCAGTTCTTC.

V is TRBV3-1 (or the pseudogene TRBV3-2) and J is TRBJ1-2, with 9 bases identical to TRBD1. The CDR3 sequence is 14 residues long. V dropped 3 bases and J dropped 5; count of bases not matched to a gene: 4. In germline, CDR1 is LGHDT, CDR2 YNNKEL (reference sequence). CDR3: CASSQPDRGYGYTF. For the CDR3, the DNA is TGTGCCAGCAGCCAGCCGGACAGGGGATATGGCTACACCTTC.

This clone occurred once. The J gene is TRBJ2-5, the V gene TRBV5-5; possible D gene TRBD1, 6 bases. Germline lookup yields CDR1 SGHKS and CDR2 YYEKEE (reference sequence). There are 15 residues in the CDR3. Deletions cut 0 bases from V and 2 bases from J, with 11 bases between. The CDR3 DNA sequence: TGTGCCAGCAGCTTGGAAAGACAGGCGCAAGAGACCCAGTACTTC. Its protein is CASSLERQAQETQYF.

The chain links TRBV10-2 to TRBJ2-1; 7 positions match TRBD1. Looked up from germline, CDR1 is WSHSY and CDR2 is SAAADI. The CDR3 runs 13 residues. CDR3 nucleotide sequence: TGCGCGAGGGGGCTGAGCTCCTACAATGAGCAGTTCTTC. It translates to CARGLSSYNEQFF.

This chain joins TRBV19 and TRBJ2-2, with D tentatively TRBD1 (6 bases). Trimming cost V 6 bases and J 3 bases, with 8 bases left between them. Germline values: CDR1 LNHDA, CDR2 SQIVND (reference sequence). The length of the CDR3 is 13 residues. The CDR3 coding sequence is TGTGCCAGTAGCGGACAGTACACCGGGGAGCTGTTTTTT. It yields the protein CASSGQYTGELFF.

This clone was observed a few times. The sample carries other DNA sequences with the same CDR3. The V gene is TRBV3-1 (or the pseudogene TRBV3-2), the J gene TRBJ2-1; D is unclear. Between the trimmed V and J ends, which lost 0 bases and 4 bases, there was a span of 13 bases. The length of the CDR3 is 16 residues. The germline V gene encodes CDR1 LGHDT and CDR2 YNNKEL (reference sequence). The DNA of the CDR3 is TGTGCCAGCAGCCAAGATTTCCGTGGACCTTACAATGAGCAGTTCTTC. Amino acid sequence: CASSQDFRGPYNEQFF.